This TCR beta chain comes out of a study of post-analysis software for immune sequencing data. Remarks on this clonotype: Its target is unknown.

The CDR3 is 14 residues long. The V end lost 1 base, the J end lost 1 base, and 7 bases lay between the germline ends. Per germline, CDR1 SGHTA and CDR2 FQGTGA. The authors incorporated unique molecular identifiers into the TCR beta cDNA libraries. The source material, about 0.9 to 11 million T cells, gave rise to 400,000 to 550,000 cDNA molecules. TCRdb itself ran the PCR reads through MiXCR, one entry per CDR3 protein. The table shows 430,000 or so distinct CDR3 sequences, with over 30% occurring only once. Regarding the study as a whole: Comparison with controls showed significantly lower normalized Chao1 diversity in multiple sclerosis patients. The study found TRBV5-6, TRBV5-1 and TRBV20-1 among about five TRBV segments more frequent in patients than controls.

The material sequenced was blood. The V call is TRBV7-3, the J call TRBJ1-1; the D is unclear. The receptor comes from a girl aged 2 to 10 with multiple sclerosis. The CDR3 region is CASSLSSTNTEAFF. CDR3 coding DNA: TGTGCCAGCAGCTTAAGCTCCACGAACACTGAAGCTTTCTTT. Supplemented by reference TRBV7-3 and TRBJ1-1, the full variable domain reads GAGVSQTPSNKVTEKGKYVELRCDPISGHTALYWYRQSLGQGPEFLIYFQGTGAADDSGLPNDRFFAVRPEGSVSTLKIQRTERGDSAVYLCASSLSSTNTEAFFGQGTRLTVV.